This T cell receptor (beta chain) emerged from a study of cytomegalovirus exposure and HLA in healthy donors (dated by TCRdb to 2017 to 2019). Regarding the complete study: In an earlier analysis of under 600 of the donors, 250 to 350 Gb of sequence data and some 120 million unique TCR beta sequences from 150 million to 200 million T cells were reported. Roughly 310 gigabases of sequencing data and around 87 million unique TCR sequences were included in an early release covering about 600 HLA-typed donors. Among the approximately 430 genotyped donors, around 79% belonged to the genetic ancestry cluster associated with self-reported Caucasian donors. The study was designed to test whether signatures of past pathogen exposure could be identified by cataloging public T cell receptors. The study profiled the T cell repertoires of hundreds of subjects by immunosequencing and related them to cytomegalovirus serostatus. A separate validation cohort of more than 100 different subjects was used in addition to the approximately 610-subject first cohort. To predict cytomegalovirus infection status, the study combined high-throughput TCR immunosequencing, statistical association of individual TCRs with disease status, and machine learning. A later analysis re-analyzed previously published TCR beta repertoires from approximately 700 donors and added high-resolution HLA genotyping to study TCR occurrence patterns. Rather than using new phenotypic data, the later analysis identified candidate immune exposures from TCR beta sequences and from how often those sequences occurred across donors. An earlier analysis of a few hundred of the donors applied high-throughput TCR beta sequencing to assess whether each TCR beta V gene segment acted as functional or pseudogenic. Donor age, sex, ethnicity and CMV serostatus were compiled alongside the repertoire data. A later genetic analysis took genome-wide SNP genotypes for about 65% of the roughly 670 donors and used that subset as a discovery cohort. All discovery cohort repertoires had been generated using a single sequencing platform. HLA typing covered class I and class II loci at four-digit resolution. The number of donors typed differed by locus, with roughly 629-640 for A, B, C, DRB1 and DQB1, about 500 for DQA1, 600 to 610 for DPA1, and 472 for DPB1. Five DR-DQ haplotypes were handled as single units for association and clustering, since linkage in the cohort was strong. Among around 400 genotyped donors of the cohort, an average of about 240,000 unique TCR beta nucleotide sequences were sequenced per donor, roughly 20% of them non-productive. Points the paper makes about the study in general: The 87-base-pair reads could not distinguish some IMGT-functional V segments, including TRBV6-2 and TRBV6-3, so those segments were excluded. Most CMV-associated TCR beta chains appeared to be HLA-restricted in a later analysis, and the HLA associations seemed to be driven largely by CMV exposure. The only immune exposure information available for the cohort was CMV serostatus. An earlier analysis of some 590 of the donors showed that most TCR beta V segments appeared in productive rearrangements either about 87% or about 30% of the time, which broadly matched IMGT annotations. Linkage disequilibrium might explain the correlated functional status among segregating V segments, but an unknown experimental factor could not be excluded. In a later genetic analysis, fewer N-insertions in productive TCRs were reported among donors in an Asian-associated ancestry cluster than the 666-donor mean. Strong co-occurrence of HLA alleles, especially DR and DQ, made assigning TCR associations to individual alleles difficult. Three of the identified cytomegalovirus-associated TCR beta chains were confirmed in vitro to be specific for cytomegalovirus antigens. A later analysis found that HLA-associated TCR beta chains were more clonally expanded and had lower generation probabilities than equally common non-associated chains. A total of about 180 TCR beta chains were listed by the study as associated with cytomegalovirus. Because counts were too low, seventeen rarely observed V segments, including chromosome 9 orphons, were left out of the earlier analysis of some 600 of the donors. Presence/absence analyses assumed roughly uniform sequencing depth across donors, an assumption that may not hold. Because some donors lacked HLA typing at each locus, the association tests relied only on the typed subset. In a later analysis, TCR association rates were found to vary across HLA loci, with the most associated TCRs seen for DRB1 alleles and the fewest for HLA-C alleles. According to a later analysis, parvovirus B19, influenza, CMV and Epstein-Barr virus appeared linked to several top co-occurrence clusters. The authors suggested that the approach could potentially be extended to other disease states and immunological phenotypes. At a false discovery rate of 0.05, a later analysis linked roughly 17,000 TCR beta sequences to specific HLA alleles. Most TCR sequences were observed very rarely across donors, whereas some public TCRs were present in many individuals. A further reported finding was that TCR beta sequences accurately predicted the HLA-A and HLA-B alleles for most subjects in the first cohort. In a later genetic analysis, a missense DCLRE1C variant was associated with V-gene and J-gene trimming of TCR beta chains, and the association was replicated in an independent cohort. Cytomegalovirus status was reported to be diagnosed by the classifier with high specificity and sensitivity in both the original and validation cohorts. In this cohort, only TCR beta chains were sequenced, and detectable features were limited by the absence of alpha or paired-chain data. The sequencing pipeline was judged likely to have produced a cluster of highly shared sequence variants as a technical artifact.

The cohort was made up of approximately 700 healthy bone marrow donors. Cohort members were all nominally healthy when sampled, although unrecorded immune exposures were likely present. The donor was CMV seronegative and was included in the group of 352 seronegative cohort members. A peripheral blood sample was collected from each donor, and TCR beta sequencing was performed on peripheral blood mononuclear cells. Genomic DNA was extracted from the blood cell samples with the Qiagen DNeasy Blood Extraction Kit. Via the germline V gene (reference sequence), CDR1 is LNHDA and CDR2 SQIVND. Inclusive of the bounding cysteine and phenylalanine, the CDR3 is 14 residues long. Just the 42-base CDR3 DNA is kept, in frame starting at base 1. Relative to germline, V is 3 bases shorter and J is 2 bases shorter, with 10 bases between their ends. The library was made by the immunoSEQ multiplex PCR assay. A mixture of 60 forward primers for TCR Vbeta segments and 13 reverse primers for TCR Jbeta segments was used in the multiplex PCR. The CDR3 region of rearranged TCR beta genes was amplified from genomic DNA with a multiplex PCR assay. Amplified TCR beta libraries were sequenced as 87-base-pair reads on the Illumina HiSeq System. In the paper's pipeline: Across the roughly 700 repertoires, a later analysis counted 78 million or so unique TCR beta chains, about 10 million of which were shared by at least two donors. To remove PCR and sequencing errors, raw reads were error-corrected and collapsed into unique sequences using a nearest-neighbor algorithm that merged closely related sequences. V, D and J gene segments were assigned by aligning CDR3 sequences to IMGT reference sequences. For a sequence to be retained, a match of at least six nucleotides to both a V gene segment and a J gene segment was required. A rearrangement was called productive if the CDR3 had no stop codons and remained in frame with V and J, and every other rearrangement was called non-productive. Following IMGT convention, CDR3 was defined as the stretch from the second conserved V-encoded cysteine to the conserved J-encoded phenylalanine. The earlier analysis of about 620 of the donors excluded sequences that lacked an unambiguous match to a single V gene segment. In an earlier analysis of 450 to 750 of the donors, a V segment was called functional when productive rearrangements were above 56.7%, and segregating when the standard deviation between donors exceeded 5%. A statistical classification framework was developed to diagnose cytomegalovirus status using the catalog of TCR beta chain sequences. A later analysis assigned V and J genes by comparing TCR nucleotide sequences with IMGT/GENE-DB human TR gene sequences. The TCRdist pipeline was used in a later analysis to assign CDR3 sequences and most-parsimonious VDJ recombination scenarios. A later analysis defined each TCR beta chain by its CDR3 amino acid sequence plus V-gene family, and excluded reads lacking a unique V-gene family. A later analysis removed 500 to 600 highly shared, low-generation-probability nucleotide sequences to deal with suspected cross-contamination and a sequencing artifact. For each public chain, a later analysis derived a clonal expansion index from normalized ranks of inferred template counts within each repertoire. Generation probabilities in a later analysis came from a VDJ recombination model fitted to out-of-frame rearrangements, and those results were checked against IGoR. In a later analysis, hypergeometric tests were used to score TCR-TCR, TCR-HLA and TCR-CMV co-occurrence, with a repertoire-size bias correction applied to TCR pairs. A later analysis estimated false discovery rates by permuting HLA or CMV assignments 20 times. A later analysis grouped co-occurring TCRs with DBSCAN, adding TCRdist sequence similarity when clustering within HLA-allele-positive subsets. Co-occurrence clustering excluded repertoires with fewer than 30,000 or more than 120,000 public chains, plus five with anomalous nucleotide sharing. Imported from immuneACCESS, the table was reduced by TCRdb to in-frame sequences with V and J called. These copies leave out some clones; in studies compared against another copy, an unresolved V gene accounts for under half, and the cause of the remainder is not known. The V and J calls and the clone size are those of that table, but D and trimming were determined from the DNA. Across this sample there are roughly 150,000 clones, with over 60% seen only once. Under 2% of the sample belongs to the ten largest clones.

For this clone: What antigen it recognizes has not been identified. No base-level quality is on record; no much larger clone is a single base apart.

The TCR originated in a woman aged 35 to 49 in good health and CMV-seronegative. The chain links TRBV19 with TRBJ1-2; TRBD1 could be the D gene, as 5 bases match. Material: PBMCs. The CDR3 region has the sequence CASSIFGGNYGYTF. Here is the DNA: TGTGCCAGTAGTATTTTCGGGGGGAACTATGGCTACACCTTC.